Listed below are T cell receptor beta chains from one sample, sequenced in a study of human T cells and chemical hapten exposure. MiXCR, run by TCRdb on the RACE reads, gives a single entry per CDR3 protein. The table lists approximately 370,000 distinct CDR3 sequences, 5.5% of them singletons. The sequenced sample was whole blood, obtained in connection with sensitization to the hapten diphenylcyclopropenone (DPC). The receptor set was obtained from a woman aged 18-35 years with alopecia areata. Some clones in this sample may be carry-over from other donors' samples. Both conserved end residues are part of each CDR3. Fields, in order: V gene, D gene, J gene, clone size, CDR3 protein, CDR3 DNA. A D gene is named only where the DNA matches it firmly. Clone size is shown for a subset of rows, as once, few, many or a class of expanded clone.

>TRBV27|TRBD1|TRBJ1-6|many
CASSYSGTGVTWDSPLHF
TGTGCCAGCAGTTATTCCGGGACAGGGGTAACTTGGGATTCACCCCTCCACTTT
>TRBV27|TRBD1|TRBJ1-1|.
CASTGTGITEAFF
TGTGCCAGCACCGGGACAGGGATCACTGAAGCTTTCTTT
>TRBV5-4|.|TRBJ2-2|many
CASSLSFSANTGELFF
TGTGCCAGCAGCTTGTCTTTCAGCGCGAACACCGGGGAGCTGTTTTTT
>TRBV5-1|TRBD1|TRBJ2-2|many
CASSFHGQGDRTGELFF
TGCGCCAGCAGCTTCCATGGACAGGGGGATCGGACCGGGGAGCTGTTTTTT
>TRBV28|.|TRBJ1-2|.
CASRAGGADGYTF
TGTGCCAGCAGGGCTGGGGGGGCAGATGGCTACACCTTC
>TRBV7-6|TRBD1|TRBJ1-1|.
CASSLGSGTVDEAFF
TGTGCCAGCAGCCTAGGATCCGGGACAGTGGATGAAGCTTTCTTT
>TRBV12-3/TRBV12-4|.|TRBJ1-4|.
CASSLAGILDEKLFF
TGTGCCAGCAGTTTAGCAGGGATATTAGATGAAAAACTGTTTTTT
>TRBV27|TRBD1|TRBJ2-7|.
CASSPGGYDSYEQYF
TGTGCCAGCTCTCCAGGGGGCTATGATTCCTACGAGCAGTACTTC
>TRBV12-3/TRBV12-4|TRBD2|TRBJ2-3|.
CASRIAGGMTDTQYF
TGTGCCAGCAGAATAGCGGGGGGGATGACAGATACGCAGTATTTT
>TRBV29-1|.|TRBJ2-3|many
CSVSKGSGTDTQYF
TGCAGCGTTAGCAAGGGATCGGGCACAGATACGCAGTATTTT
>TRBV7-2|TRBD2|TRBJ2-1|many
CASSFLASGGPVYNEQFF
TGTGCCAGCAGCTTTTTGGCTAGCGGGGGGCCCGTTTACAATGAGCAGTTCTTC
>TRBV6-2/TRBV6-3|TRBD1|TRBJ1-6|few
CASSTDRGGNSPLHF
TGTGCCAGCAGTACGGACAGGGGAGGTAATTCACCCCTCCACTTT
>TRBV7-9|.|TRBJ2-3|many
CASSDRRLGTSTDTQYF
TGTGCCAGCAGCGACAGGCGCCTCGGAACTAGCACAGATACGCAGTATTTT
>TRBV28|.|TRBJ1-3|.
CASSYSRGNTIYF
TGTGCCAGCAGCTACTCTCGTGGAAACACCATATATTTT